This T cell receptor beta chain was identified during a study of blood T cell repertoires in COVID-19. Germline values: CDR1 LGHDT, CDR2 YNNKEL (reference sequence). The CDR3 has 16 residues. The V and J ends lost 4 bases and 4 bases, in that order; junction bases with no gene match: 9. Authors' analysis steps: Amplification of reference gene primers provided the estimated nucleated cell counts. Sequencing used immunoSEQ multiplex PCR; TCRdb keeps in-frame clones, though not all of them. V and J calls and clone size are those listed in that table; D and trimming were worked out from the DNA. Among over 30,000 clones, about 80% were seen once, and the ten largest hold under 50%.

The clonotype comes from a man older than 75 with active or convalescent COVID-19. V usage is TRBV3-1 (or the pseudogene TRBV3-2) and J usage is TRBJ2-1; 8 bases are a match to TRBD2. Material: peripheral blood. CDR3 bases: TGTGCCAGCAGCCTACTCTTAGCGGGGCAATACAATGAGCAGTTCTTC. Amino acid sequence: CASSLLLAGQYNEQFF.